This T cell receptor beta chain was sequenced during a study of blood T cell repertoires in COVID-19. Whole-study context: Acute-phase and convalescent COVID-19 samples originated in the United States, Italy and Spain. Sample material is recorded as cDNA or gDNA derived from T cells, B-cell-depleted T cells, or PBMCs.

Study processing details: Scientists estimated how many nucleated cells there were by amplifying reference gene primers. Here immunoSEQ multiplex PCR was the method, and the copy in TCRdb shows in-frame clones only, minus some. The D gene and trimming were derived from the DNA, and the V and J assignments and clone size from that table. The sample has roughly 120,000 clones; 70% to 90% are singletons. Germline V gene sequence: CDR1 SEHNR, CDR2 FQNEAQ (reference sequence). Trimming at V came to 5 bases and at J to 7 bases, leaving 6 bases not matched to a gene. This CDR3 has 13 amino acids. This receptor was identified in a woman in her 70s who had recovered from COVID-19. V gene TRBV7-9 combines with J gene TRBJ1-1; 8 bases map to TRBD1. Sequencing used peripheral blood. CDR3 nucleotides: TGTGCCAGCAGCCTAAGGGGACAGGATGAAGCTTTCTTT. It specifies CASSLRGQDEAFF.